The 32 T cell receptor beta chains presented below share a single source sample, sequenced in a study of beta chain features in type 1 diabetes. Study-wide results and limits: When Type 1 diabetes patients were examined, their TCRB CDR3s proved moderately but significantly shorter in all four CD4+ subsets.

Their target antigens are unknown. TCRB transcripts that were expressed got sequenced, as all of the isolated RNA had been reverse transcribed. Measured with immunoSEQ multiplex PCR; TCRdb has only the in-frame clones, and not every one. The table lists nearly 700,000 clones, around an eighth of them singletons. Sequencing was done on a sample of naive CD4+ T cells from blood. Receptor source: a man aged 18 to 29 with type 1 diabetes.

This clone has just a few counts. Other DNA sequences in this sample translate to the same CDR3. The V call is TRBV30, the J call TRBJ1-5; 7 bases agree with TRBD1. The junction had 4 bases not matched to a gene; V was cut back by 0 bases and J by 5 bases. The CDR3 extends over 14 amino acids. The germline gives CDR1 GTSNPN, CDR2 SVGIG (reference sequence). In nucleotides, the CDR3 is TGTGCCTGGAGTGTGGGAACAGGGGATCAGCCCCAGCATTTT. As protein: CAWSVGTGDQPQHF.

The table lists this clone with a few counts. V is TRBV9 and J is TRBJ2-3; TRBD2 agrees at 14 bases. Germline loops: CDR1 SGDLS, CDR2 YYNGEE. Losses at the gene ends were 1 base for V and 2 bases for J; bases not matched to a gene: 15. The CDR3 loop spans 21 amino acids. CDR3 DNA: TGTGCCAGCAGCGTAAAACTCTCCGGGACTAGCGGGGGAACATCCACAGATACGCAGTATTTT. This sequence encodes CASSVKLSGTSGGTSTDTQYF.

The V and J genes are TRBV2 and TRBJ2-7; D not certain. The CDR3 totals 11 residues. The V and J ends lost 5 bases and 9 bases respectively, with 11 bases between them. CDR1 is SNHLY and CDR2 is FYNNEI in the germline V gene. In DNA, the CDR3 is TGTGCCAGCAGTACCACCACCGGGCAGTACTTC. Translating it yields CASSTTTGQYF.

This clone was found a few times. This chain uses TRBV5-8 with TRBJ1-5; D gene unclear. The CDR3 has 15 residues. The V gene's germline CDR1 is SGHTS and CDR2 YDEGEE. Trimming removed 0 bases from V and 4 bases from J, with 11 bases in between. Here the CDR3 DNA reads TGTGCCAGCAGCTTGGCCATAGGTGGAAATCAGCCCCAGCATTTT. This sequence encodes CASSLAIGGNQPQHF. Together with reference TRBV5-8 and TRBJ1-5, the CDR3 gives the full variable domain: EAGVTQSPTHLIKTRGQQATLRCSPISGHTSVYWYQQALGLGLQFLLWYDEGEERNRGNFPPRFSGRQFPNYSSELNVNALELEDSALYLCASSLAIGGNQPQHFGDGTRLSIL.

The chain joins TRBV2 to TRBJ2-2, with D tentatively TRBD1 (5 bases). V lost 7 bases and J lost 6, with 18 bases in between. Germline values: CDR1 SNHLY, CDR2 FYNNEI. The CDR3 runs 15 residues. This CDR3 is CASIERQSAPGELFF. CDR3 coding DNA: TGTGCCAGCATCGAGAGACAGTCCGCCCCCGGGGAGCTGTTTTTT.

The sample holds a few counts of this clone. The chain links TRBV10-3 to TRBJ1-2, with D perhaps TRBD1 (6 bases). The V end was cut by 0 bases, the J end by 8 bases, with 13 bases between. The CDR3 has 14 amino acids. Germline assignment: CDR1 ENHRY and CDR2 SYGVKD. CDR3 sequence reads: CAISESQGGLGYTF. The CDR3 nucleotides are TGTGCCATCAGTGAGTCACAGGGAGGACTCGGCTACACCTTC.

V gene TRBV13 combines with J gene TRBJ2-1; D gene unclear. The CDR3 spans 13 residues. Trimming shortened V by 4 bases and J by 9 bases, and 13 bases separated the two germline ends. Germline loops: CDR1 PRHDT, CDR2 FYEKMQ (reference sequence). The CDR3 spells CASSSMAAREQFF. CDR3 in DNA: TGTGCCAGCAGCTCAATGGCAGCTCGTGAGCAGTTCTTC.

This clone was found a few times. The chain has TRBV30 and TRBJ1-1; no reliable D call. Germline CDR1 and CDR2: GTSNPN and SVGIG (reference sequence). Deletions cut 0 bases from V and 1 base from J, with 6 bases between. The CDR3 contains 13 residues. The CDR3 is CAWSVGKNTEAFF. DNA of the CDR3: TGTGCCTGGAGTGTAGGCAAGAACACTGAAGCTTTCTTT.

This rearrangement joins TRBV30 to TRBJ2-1; D could derive from TRBD1 or TRBD2 (6 bases each). Looked up from germline, CDR1 is GTSNPN and CDR2 is SVGIG (reference sequence). The CDR3 covers 14 residues. Trimming stripped 5 bases from V and 4 bases from J, with 15 bases between. CDR3 residues: CAWGGPGSYNEQFF. CDR3 DNA: TGTGCCTGGGGGGGGCCAGGGAGTTACAATGAGCAGTTCTTC. Looking up the rest from reference TRBV30 and TRBJ2-1 gives the full variable domain: SQTIHQWPATLVQPVGSPLSLECTVEGTSNPNLYWYRQAAGRGLQLLFYSVGIGQISSEVPQNLSASRPQDRQFILSSKKLLLSDSGFYLCAWGGPGSYNEQFFGPGTRLTVL.

The J gene is TRBJ1-2, the V gene TRBV6-5; tentative D call: TRBD1 (6 bases). Germline V CDR1 and CDR2: MNHEY, SVGAGI. The CDR3 is made up of 13 amino acids. The ends were cut back, 0 bases at V and 10 bases at J, with 12 bases in the middle. The CDR3 bases are TGTGCCAGCAGTTACTCATCTCCAGGGGTCTACACCTTC. Its translation is CASSYSSPGVYTF.

There are a few counts of this clone. The chain employs TRBV4-2 and TRBJ1-2, with TRBD1 identical over 8 bases. Germline trimming cut 6 bases from V and 7 bases from J; bases unmatched to any gene: 13. The CDR3 contains 15 residues. Germline CDR1 reads LGHNA; CDR2 reads YNFKEQ. The CDR3 spells CASRHFGQGISGYTF. As DNA, the CDR3 is TGTGCCAGCAGGCACTTTGGACAGGGAATCTCTGGCTACACCTTC.

V and J are TRBV7-9 and TRBJ2-2; D not resolved. Deletions cut 5 bases from V and 6 bases from J, with 10 bases between. CDR3 length: 13 amino acids. Germline assignment: CDR1 SEHNR and CDR2 FQNEAQ (reference sequence). CDR3: CASSPRGAGELFF. CDR3 nucleotide sequence: TGTGCCAGCAGCCCCCGTGGGGCCGGGGAGCTGTTTTTT.

This clone was counted between two and nine times. The J gene is TRBJ2-3, the V gene TRBV9; 9 nucleotides match TRBD2. The germline V gene encodes CDR1 SGDLS and CDR2 YYNGEE. J gave up 0 bases and V 0 bases, and 5 bases lay outside the gene matches. The CDR3 runs to 17 residues. The CDR3 loop is CASSVGSSGTSTDTQYF. The CDR3 nucleotides are TGTGCCAGCAGCGTAGGGTCTAGCGGGACTAGCACAGATACGCAGTATTTT.

With regard to this clone: This CDR3 is also generated by other DNA sequences in the sample. V gene TRBV29-1 combines with J gene TRBJ2-6; the D is unclear. Germline assignment: CDR1 SQVTM and CDR2 ANQGSEA. The CDR3 totals 14 residues. Trimming shortened V by 3 bases and J by 0 bases, and 6 bases separated the two germline ends. The CDR3 loop is CSVDGDSGANVLTF. Written as DNA, the CDR3 is TGCAGCGTTGACGGTGACTCTGGGGCCAACGTCCTGACTTTC.

The chain links TRBV30 to TRBJ1-1, with a weak D call TRBD1 (6 bases). CDR3 length: 11 residues. Trimming cost V 5 bases and J 3 bases, with 7 bases left between them. Per the germline V gene, CDR1 is GTSNPN and CDR2 is SVGIG (reference sequence). CDR3 coding DNA: TGTGCCTGGCAGGGGTACACTGAAGCTTTCTTT. It encodes CAWQGYTEAFF.

CDR3 in DNA: TGTGCCAGCAGCTATAGGGCAGTAACGGAGACCCAGTACTTC. Translating it yields CASSYRAVTETQYF. The chain employs TRBV5-4 and TRBJ2-5; no clear D. The CDR3 is 14 amino acids. V lost 3 bases and J lost 5, with 14 bases in between. CDR1 and CDR2 from the germline V gene are SGHNT and YYREEE (reference sequence).

The chain combines TRBV18 with TRBJ1-2; D is undetermined. Germline V gene sequence: CDR1 KGHSH, CDR2 LQKENI. The V gene lost 2 bases and the J gene lost 8 bases, with 9 bases spanning the gap. The CDR3 length is 12 residues. The CDR3 region has the DNA TGTGCCAGCTCACCAAGGGAAAACGGCTACACCTTC. Its protein is CASSPRENGYTF.

V is TRBV30 and J is TRBJ1-1; D unclear. Germline lookup yields CDR1 GTSNPN and CDR2 SVGIG (reference sequence). V was cut by 5 bases and J by 4 bases, with 11 bases left in between. The CDR3 has 12 residues. The CDR3, as DNA: TGTGCCTGGGGACTGCTTGGCACTGAAGCTTTCTTT. Encoded protein: CAWGLLGTEAFF.

The rearrangement links TRBV4-1 to TRBJ1-4; D is ambiguous. With 4 bases removed from V and 7 bases from J, the gap between germline ends came to 10 bases. Germline V gene sequence: CDR1 MGHRA, CDR2 YSYEKL. The CDR3 is 13 residues long. This CDR3 reads CASSLREGEKLFF. In DNA, the CDR3 is TGCGCCAGCAGCCTGAGGGAGGGTGAAAAACTGTTTTTT.

The chain combines TRBV30 with TRBJ1-4, with D possibly being TRBD1 (5 bases). The CDR3 contains 16 residues. V lost 5 bases to trimming and J lost 7 bases, with 23 bases between them. Germline loops: CDR1 GTSNPN, CDR2 SVGIG (reference sequence). CDR3 sequence (DNA): TGTGCCTGGGGCACCGGGACCCTTCCGCGGAGTGAAAAACTGTTTTTT. Translating it yields CAWGTGTLPRSEKLFF.

In its sample, this clone was seen a few times. The chain employs TRBV7-2 and TRBJ1-5, with D perhaps TRBD1 (6 bases). The CDR3 is 14 residues long. Germline V gene lookup returns CDR1 SGHTA and CDR2 FQGNSA. The CDR3 here is CASLGGASNQPQHF. CDR3 DNA: TGTGCTTCACTTGGGGGGGCGAGCAATCAGCCCCAGCATTTT. Looking up the rest from reference TRBV7-2 and TRBJ1-5 gives the full variable domain: GAGVSQSPSNKVTEKGKDVELRCDPISGHTALYWYRQSLGQGLEFLIYFQGNSAPDKSGLPSDRFSAERTGGSVSTLTIQRTQQEDSAVYLCASLGGASNQPQHFGDGTRLSIL.

This clone was seen a handful of times. The chain couples TRBV7-9 to TRBJ1-1, with D hard to call. Trimming removed 1 base from V and 3 bases from J, with 3 bases in between. CDR3 length: 12 residues. In germline, CDR1 is SEHNR, CDR2 FQNEAQ (reference sequence). The CDR3 bases are TGTGCCAGCAGCTTAGTGTACACTGAAGCTTTCTTT. It yields the protein CASSLVYTEAFF.

This CDR3 is CASSPGTLANYGYTF. The DNA of the CDR3 is TGTGCCAGCTCACCCGGGACCCTCGCTAACTATGGCTACACCTTC. This chain joins TRBV18 and TRBJ1-2, with D possibly TRBD1 on 5 matching bases. This CDR3 has 15 residues. V gave up 3 bases and J gave up 0 bases, with 11 bases separating them. CDR1 and CDR2 from the germline V gene are KGHSH and LQKENI.

This rearrangement joins TRBV5-4 to TRBJ2-3; D remains unclear. V lost 0 bases and J 0 bases, leaving 8 bases between the germline ends. Germline CDR1 SGHNT, CDR2 YYREEE (reference sequence). CDR3 length: 15 amino acids. As DNA, the CDR3 is TGTGCCAGCAGCTTGGACAGTTCTAGCACAGATACGCAGTATTTT. Protein sequence: CASSLDSSSTDTQYF.

This clone was seen a handful of times. The gene calls are TRBV30 and TRBJ1-4; weak D call: TRBD1 (5 bases). Germline V CDR1 and CDR2: GTSNPN, SVGIG (reference sequence). The CDR3 sequence is 13 residues long. V was shortened by 0 bases and J by 10 bases, with 12 bases between the two germline ends. CDR3 loop: CAWSVGERRKLFF. The CDR3 nucleotides read TGTGCCTGGAGTGTAGGGGAAAGGCGAAAACTGTTTTTT.

This clone has only a few counts. V gene TRBV21-1 combines with J gene TRBJ2-1; the DNA was not used to check the table's D call, TRBD2. TRBV21-1 is a recognized pseudogene. The CDR3 spans 16 residues. This CDR3 is CASSKATSGGYNEQFF. As DNA, the CDR3 is TGTGCCAGCAGCAAAGCTACTAGCGGGGGGTACAATGAGCAGTTCTTC.

This clone was found once. V usage is TRBV11-3 and J usage is TRBJ1-2; no firm D call. This CDR3 has 12 amino acids. Per germline, CDR1 SGHNT and CDR2 YENEEA. Trimming left V 3 bases short and J 6 bases short, with 8 bases between. The CDR3 DNA reads TGTGCCAGCAGCTTGGGTTTCGATGGCTACACCTTC. Its translation is CASSLGFDGYTF.

The gene calls are TRBV5-1 and TRBJ1-2, with TRBD1 identical over 9 bases. Germline assignment: CDR1 SGHRS and CDR2 YFSETQ. The CDR3 sequence is 18 residues long. The trim removed 4 bases at V and 3 bases at J, leaving 16 bases unmatched. The CDR3 region is CASSPEGARDREYYGYTF. In DNA, the CDR3 is TGCGCCAGCAGCCCGGAAGGAGCCCGGGACAGGGAGTACTATGGCTACACCTTC. The full variable domain, rest sourced from reference TRBV5-1 and TRBJ1-2, is KAGVTQTPRYLIKTRGQQVTLSCSPISGHRSVSWYQQTPGQGLQFLFEYFSETQRNKGNFPGRFSGRQFSNSRSEMNVSTLELGDSALYLCASSPEGARDREYYGYTFGSGTRLTVV.

This clone showed up just a few times. The V and J genes are TRBV4-1 and TRBJ1-2, with D possibly TRBD1 on 5 matching bases. The CDR3 is 15 residues long. V was cut by 4 bases and J by 1 base, with 13 bases left in between. Germline assignment: CDR1 MGHRA and CDR2 YSYEKL. CDR3 amino acids: CASSLPGRHNYGYTF. As DNA, the CDR3 is TGCGCCAGCAGCCTTCCGGGACGACATAACTATGGCTACACCTTC.

This clone was seen only a few times. The chain joins TRBV10-1 to TRBJ2-3; D unclear. V lost 5 bases and J 3 bases, leaving 6 bases between the germline ends. The germline V gene has CDR1 WNHNN and CDR2 SYGVQD (reference sequence). CDR3 length equals 12 residues. The CDR3 region has the DNA TGCGCCAGCAGTCAGGTGACAGATACGCAGTATTTT. As protein: CASSQVTDTQYF.

This clone was seen more than once but under ten times. V is TRBV30 and J is TRBJ2-7, with 8 positions matching TRBD1. CDR3 length: 14 residues. Germline CDR1 reads GTSNPN; CDR2 reads SVGIG (reference sequence). V lost 2 bases, J lost 1 base, and 4 bases stayed unmatched. CDR3 sequence reads: CAWSTGTGSYEQYF. The DNA of the CDR3 is TGTGCCTGGAGTACCGGGACAGGTTCCTACGAGCAGTACTTC.

This clone was picked up a small number of times. This chain links TRBV7-2 with TRBJ1-6, with a possible D match to TRBD1 (5 bases). Germline V lookup: CDR1 SGHTA, CDR2 FQGNSA. The ends were cut back, 4 bases at V and 4 bases at J, with 14 bases in the middle. The CDR3 sequence is 16 residues long. The CDR3 loop is CASSYRPGPYNSPLHF. The CDR3 DNA sequence: TGTGCCAGCAGCTACCGACCGGGACCTTATAATTCACCCCTCCACTTT.